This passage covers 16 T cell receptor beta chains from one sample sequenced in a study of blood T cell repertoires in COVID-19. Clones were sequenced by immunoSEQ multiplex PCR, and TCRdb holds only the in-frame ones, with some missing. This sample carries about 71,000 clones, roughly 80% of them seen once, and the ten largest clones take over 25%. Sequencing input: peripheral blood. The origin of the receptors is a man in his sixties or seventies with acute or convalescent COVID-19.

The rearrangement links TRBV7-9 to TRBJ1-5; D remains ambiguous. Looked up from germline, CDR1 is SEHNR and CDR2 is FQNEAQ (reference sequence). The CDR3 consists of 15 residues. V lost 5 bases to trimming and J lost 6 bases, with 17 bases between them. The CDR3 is CASSLESGVRQPQHF. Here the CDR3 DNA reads TGTGCCAGCAGCCTAGAATCAGGTGTTCGTCAGCCCCAGCATTTT.

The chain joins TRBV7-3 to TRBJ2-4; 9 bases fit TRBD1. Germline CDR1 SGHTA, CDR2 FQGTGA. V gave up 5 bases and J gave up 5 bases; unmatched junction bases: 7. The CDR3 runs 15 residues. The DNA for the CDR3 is TGTGCCAGCAGCGCGGACAGGGGATACCAAAACATTCAGTACTTC. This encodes CASSADRGYQNIQYF.

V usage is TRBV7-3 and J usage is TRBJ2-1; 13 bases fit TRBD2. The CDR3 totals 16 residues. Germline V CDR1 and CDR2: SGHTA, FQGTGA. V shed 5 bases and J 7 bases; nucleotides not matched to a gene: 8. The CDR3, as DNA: TGTGCCAGCAGCCCAAGAGGGACTAGCGGGATAAATGAGCAGTTCTTC. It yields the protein CASSPRGTSGINEQFF.

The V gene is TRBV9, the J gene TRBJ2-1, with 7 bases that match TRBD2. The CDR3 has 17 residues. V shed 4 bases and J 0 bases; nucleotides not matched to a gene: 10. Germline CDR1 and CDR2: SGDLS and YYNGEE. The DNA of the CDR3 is TGTGCCAGCAGCCCACTCTCTGGCGGGAGCTCCTACAATGAGCAGTTCTTC. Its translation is CASSPLSGGSSYNEQFF.

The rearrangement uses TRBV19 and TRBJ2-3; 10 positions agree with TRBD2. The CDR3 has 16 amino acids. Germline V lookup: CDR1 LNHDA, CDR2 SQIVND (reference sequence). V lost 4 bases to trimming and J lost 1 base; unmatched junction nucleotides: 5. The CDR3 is CASSKAGGRGTDTQYF. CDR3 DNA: TGTGCCAGTAGTAAAGCGGGAGGGCGTGGCACAGATACGCAGTATTTT. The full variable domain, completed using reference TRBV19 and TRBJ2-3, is DGGITQSPKYLFRKEGQNVTLSCEQNLNHDAMYWYRQDPGQGLRLIYYSQIVNDFQKGDIAEGYSVSREKKESFPLTVTSAQKNPTAFYLCASSKAGGRGTDTQYFGPGTRLTVL.

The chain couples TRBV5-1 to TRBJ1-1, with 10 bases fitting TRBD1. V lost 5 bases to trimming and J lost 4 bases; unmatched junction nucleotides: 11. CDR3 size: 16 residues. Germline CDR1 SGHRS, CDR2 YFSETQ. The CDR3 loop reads CASRQDRGMMGTEAFF. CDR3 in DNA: TGCGCCAGCAGACAGGACAGGGGGATGATGGGCACTGAAGCTTTCTTT.

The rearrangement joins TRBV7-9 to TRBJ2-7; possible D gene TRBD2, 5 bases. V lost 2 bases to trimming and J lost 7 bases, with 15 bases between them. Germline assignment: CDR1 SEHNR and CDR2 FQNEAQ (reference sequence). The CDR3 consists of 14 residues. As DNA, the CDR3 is TGTGCCAGCAGCTTATCCGGGAACCCGGGGGAGCAGTACTTC. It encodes CASSLSGNPGEQYF.

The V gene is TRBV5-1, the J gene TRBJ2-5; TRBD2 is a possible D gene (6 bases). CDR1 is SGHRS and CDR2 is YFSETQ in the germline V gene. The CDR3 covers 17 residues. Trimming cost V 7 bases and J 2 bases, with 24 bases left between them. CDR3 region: CASQRGGDSGLQETQYF. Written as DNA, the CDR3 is TGCGCCAGCCAGAGAGGCGGGGATAGCGGACTACAAGAGACCCAGTACTTC.

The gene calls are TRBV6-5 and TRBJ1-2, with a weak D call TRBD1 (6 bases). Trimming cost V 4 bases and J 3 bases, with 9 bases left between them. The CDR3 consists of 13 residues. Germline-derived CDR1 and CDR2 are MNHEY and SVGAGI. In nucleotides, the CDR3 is TGTGCCAGCAGTTCTCGACAGGACTATGGCTACACCTTC. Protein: CASSSRQDYGYTF.

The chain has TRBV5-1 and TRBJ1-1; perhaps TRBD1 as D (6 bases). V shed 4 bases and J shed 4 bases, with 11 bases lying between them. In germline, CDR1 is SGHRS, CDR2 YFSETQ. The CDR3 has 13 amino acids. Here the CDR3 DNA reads TGCGCCAGCAGCGCAGGGGAGAGCACTGAAGCTTTCTTT. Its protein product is CASSAGESTEAFF.

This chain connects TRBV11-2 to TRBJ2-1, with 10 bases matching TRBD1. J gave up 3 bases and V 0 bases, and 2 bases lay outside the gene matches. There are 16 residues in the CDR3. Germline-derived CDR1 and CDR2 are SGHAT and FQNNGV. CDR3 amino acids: CASSLEGDRGYNEQFF. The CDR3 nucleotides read TGTGCCAGCAGCTTAGAGGGGGACAGGGGCTACAATGAGCAGTTCTTC.

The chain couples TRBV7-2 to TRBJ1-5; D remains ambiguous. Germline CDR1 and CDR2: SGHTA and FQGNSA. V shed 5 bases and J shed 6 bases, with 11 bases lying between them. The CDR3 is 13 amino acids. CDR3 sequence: CASSLSLPQPQHF. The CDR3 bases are TGTGCCAGCAGCCTTAGCTTACCTCAGCCCCAGCATTTT.

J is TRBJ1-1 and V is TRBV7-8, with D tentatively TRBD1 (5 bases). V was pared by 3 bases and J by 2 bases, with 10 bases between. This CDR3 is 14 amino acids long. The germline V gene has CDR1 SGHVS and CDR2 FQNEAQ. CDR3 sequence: CASSFRTRNTEAFF. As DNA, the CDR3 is TGTGCCAGCAGCTTCCGGACACGAAACACTGAAGCTTTCTTT. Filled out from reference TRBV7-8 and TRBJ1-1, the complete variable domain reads GAGVSQSPRYKVAKRGQDVALRCDPISGHVSLFWYQQALGQGPEFLTYFQNEAQLDKSGLPSDRFFAERPEGSVSTLKIQRTQQEDSAVYLCASSFRTRNTEAFFGQGTRLTVV.

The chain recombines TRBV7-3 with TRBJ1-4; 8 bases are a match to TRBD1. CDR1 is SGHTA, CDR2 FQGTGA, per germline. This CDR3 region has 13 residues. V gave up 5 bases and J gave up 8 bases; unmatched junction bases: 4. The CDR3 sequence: CASSERQGEKLFF. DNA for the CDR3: TGTGCCAGCAGCGAGAGACAGGGGGAAAAACTGTTTTTT. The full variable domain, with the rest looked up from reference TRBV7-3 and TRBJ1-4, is GAGVSQTPSNKVTEKGKYVELRCDPISGHTALYWYRQSLGQGPEFLIYFQGTGAADDSGLPNDRFFAVRPEGSVSTLKIQRTERGDSAVYLCASSERQGEKLFFGSGTQLSVL.

CDR3 sequence reads: CASTSGTGNNSPLHF. In nucleotides, the CDR3 is TGTGCCAGTACCTCCGGGACAGGGAATAATTCACCCCTCCACTTT. The chain links TRBV19 to TRBJ1-6, with TRBD1 matching over 9 bases. Germline CDR1 is LNHDA and CDR2 is SQIVND (reference sequence). The V and J ends lost 7 bases and 5 bases, in that order; junction bases with no gene match: 6. The CDR3 runs to 15 residues. Full variable domain (missing parts from reference TRBV19 and TRBJ1-6): DGGITQSPKYLFRKEGQNVTLSCEQNLNHDAMYWYRQDPGQGLRLIYYSQIVNDFQKGDIAEGYSVSREKKESFPLTVTSAQKNPTAFYLCASTSGTGNNSPLHFGNGTRLTVT.

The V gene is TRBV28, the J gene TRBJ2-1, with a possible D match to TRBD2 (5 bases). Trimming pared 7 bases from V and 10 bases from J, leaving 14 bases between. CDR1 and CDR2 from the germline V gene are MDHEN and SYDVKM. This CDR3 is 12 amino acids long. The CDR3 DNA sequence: TGTGCCAGCAAGAAAAGCGGATTGGAGCAGTTCTTC. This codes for CASKKSGLEQFF.